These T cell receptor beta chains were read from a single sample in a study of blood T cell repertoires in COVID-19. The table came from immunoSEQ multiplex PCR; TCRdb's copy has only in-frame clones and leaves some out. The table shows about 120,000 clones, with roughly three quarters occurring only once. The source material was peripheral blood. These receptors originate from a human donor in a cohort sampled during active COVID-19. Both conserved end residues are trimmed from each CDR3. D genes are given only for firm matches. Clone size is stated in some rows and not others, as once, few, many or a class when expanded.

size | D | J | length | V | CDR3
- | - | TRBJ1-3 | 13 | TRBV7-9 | ASSSGGRSGNTIY
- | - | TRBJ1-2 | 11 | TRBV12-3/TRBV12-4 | ASRALTNYGYT
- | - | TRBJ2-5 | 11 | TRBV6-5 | ASRPGDQETQY
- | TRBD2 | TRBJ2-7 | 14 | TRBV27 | ASSLRTSGSLDEQY
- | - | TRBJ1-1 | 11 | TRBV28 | ASSLAGNTEAF
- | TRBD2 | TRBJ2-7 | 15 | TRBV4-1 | ASSQSSGGAEIYEQY
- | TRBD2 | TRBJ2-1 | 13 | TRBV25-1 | ASSRAGGPVNEQF
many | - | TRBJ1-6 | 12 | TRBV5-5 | ASSSPGFNSPLH
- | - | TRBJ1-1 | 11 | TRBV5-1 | ASSWGGGTEAF
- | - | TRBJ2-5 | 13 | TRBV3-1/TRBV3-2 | ASSQDGAVQETQY
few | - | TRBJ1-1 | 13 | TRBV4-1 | ASSLETGRNTEAF
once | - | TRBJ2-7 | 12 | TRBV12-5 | ASGLVPSSYEQY
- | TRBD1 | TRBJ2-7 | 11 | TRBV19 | ASSQDRSYEQY
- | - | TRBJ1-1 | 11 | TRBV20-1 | SASWGPNTEAF
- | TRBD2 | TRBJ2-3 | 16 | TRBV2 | ASSEGLAGGSSTDTQY
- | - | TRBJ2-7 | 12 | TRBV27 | ASTPFGDSYEQY
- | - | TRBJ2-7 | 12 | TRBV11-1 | ASRDSPGGYEQY
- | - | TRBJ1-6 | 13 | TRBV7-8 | ASSHSRDKPLTLH
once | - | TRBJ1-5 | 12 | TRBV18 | ASSPTQGNQPQH
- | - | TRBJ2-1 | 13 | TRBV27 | ASSLNGGGHNEQF
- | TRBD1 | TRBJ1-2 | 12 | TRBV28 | ASSPGTGAYGYT
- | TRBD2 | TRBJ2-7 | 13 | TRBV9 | ASSARGGADYEQY
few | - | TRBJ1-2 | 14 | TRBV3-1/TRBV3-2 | ASSQDWTQTNYGYT
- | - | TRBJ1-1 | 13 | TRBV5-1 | ASGPQGIIYTEAF
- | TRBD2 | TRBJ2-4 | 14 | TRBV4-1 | ASSQAVAGDGDIQY
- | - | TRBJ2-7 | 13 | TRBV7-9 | ASSLLGGTQYEQY
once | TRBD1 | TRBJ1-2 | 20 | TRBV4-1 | ASSQGGRTGWDRASPNYGYT
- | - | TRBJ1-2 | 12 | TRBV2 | ASREQGFNYGYT
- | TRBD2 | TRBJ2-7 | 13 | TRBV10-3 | AISEAAGGVQEQY
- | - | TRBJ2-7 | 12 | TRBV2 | ASSDRLMTYEQY
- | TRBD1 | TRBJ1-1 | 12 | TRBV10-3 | AIKGDRGITEAF
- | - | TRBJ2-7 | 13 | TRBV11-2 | ASSLDRRGMDEQY
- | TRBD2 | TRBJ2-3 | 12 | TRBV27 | ASRISGRSDTQY
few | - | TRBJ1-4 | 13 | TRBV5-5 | ASSSDGTGARELF
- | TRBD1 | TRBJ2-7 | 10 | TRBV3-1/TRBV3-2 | ASSQWTGEQY
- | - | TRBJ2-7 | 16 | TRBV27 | ASSLPPSDRPQVHEQY
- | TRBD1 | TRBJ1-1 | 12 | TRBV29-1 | SAWTGLMNTEAF
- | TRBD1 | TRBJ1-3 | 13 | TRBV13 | ASSRTTGAGNTIY
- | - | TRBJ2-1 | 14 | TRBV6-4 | ASSPSTLSSYNEQF
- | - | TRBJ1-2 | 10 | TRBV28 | ASFSGHHHYT
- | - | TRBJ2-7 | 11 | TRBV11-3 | ASSGSREDEQY